This T cell receptor beta chain was profiled in a study of regulatory T cells in long-lasting Graves disease. Study outcomes and limitations: The TCR repertoire of persistent Graves' patients was less diverse than that of newly diagnosed ones.

Building the TCR beta libraries relied on iRepertoire HTBI primers, and CDR3 regions underwent Arm-PCR. Each CDR3 protein gets one entry after TCRdb re-called the multiplex PCR reads with MiXCR. This table has about 470,000 distinct CDR3 sequences, less than 25% appearing once. In its sample, this clonotype was seen many times. What it binds is not known. Documented time point: persistent/refractory GD, antithyroid drugs over 5 years with positive TRAb. Researchers made the TCR library from RNA that was extracted from PBMCs. The source was peripheral blood mononuclear cells (PBMCs), collected when the disease was refractory, from a patient treated with antithyroid drugs. This sequence was found in a female donor with Graves disease.

CDR3 in amino acids: CASSSDRDFQIQETQYF. The CDR3 DNA sequence: TGTGCCAGCAGCTCAGACCGGGACTTCCAGATTCAAGAGACCCAGTACTTC. V and J are TRBV28 and TRBJ2-5, with D maybe TRBD2 (6 bases). The V gene's germline CDR1 is MDHEN and CDR2 SYDVKM. With 6 bases removed from V and 2 bases from J, the gap between germline ends came to 22 bases. CDR3 length equals 17 residues.